This is a list of T cell receptor beta chains from one sample in a study of blood T cells in healthy people across ages. A single record per CDR3 protein comes from TCRdb applying MiXCR to the 5' RACE reads. The profile shows about 800,000 distinct CDR3 sequences, 58% of them singletons. Material for sequencing was blood. Receptors were obtained from a man aged 25-45 years in good health. CDR3s include the opening cysteine and the closing phenylalanine or tryptophan. Fields, in order: D gene, J gene, V gene, clone size, CDR3 protein, CDR3 DNA. D genes are given only for firm matches. Not every row has a clone size; where given, it reads once, few, many or a size class.

D: -
J: TRBJ2-7
V: TRBV7-2
size: -
CDR3: CASSLSVDLGVYEQYF
DNA: TGTGCCAGCAGCTTATCCGTCGATTTAGGAGTCTACGAGCAGTACTTC

D: -
J: TRBJ2-6
V: TRBV3-1
size: -
CDR3: CASSQDPSGANVLTF
DNA: TGTGCCAGCAGCCAAGATCCCTCTGGGGCCAACGTCCTGACTTTC

D: TRBD1
J: TRBJ2-1
V: TRBV29-1
size: -
CDR3: CSADRGQGANEQFF
DNA: TGCAGCGCCGACCGCGGACAGGGTGCCAATGAGCAGTTCTTC

D: TRBD1
J: TRBJ1-2
V: TRBV6-1
size: -
CDR3: CASSGTGRYGYTF
DNA: TGTGCCAGCAGTGGGACAGGACGCTATGGCTACACCTTC

D: TRBD2
J: TRBJ2-1
V: TRBV5-1
size: once
CDR3: CASSAGEWYNEQFF
DNA: TGCGCCAGCAGCGCGGGAGAGTGGTACAATGAGCAGTTCTTC

D: TRBD2
J: TRBJ2-3
V: TRBV20-1
size: few
CDR3: CSADLTSLSLSRMDTQYF
DNA: TGCAGTGCCGACCTGACTAGCCTTAGCCTTTCCAGAATGGATACGCAGTATTTT

D: TRBD2
J: TRBJ2-1
V: TRBV20-1
size: few
CDR3: CSAGRDYYNEQFF
DNA: TGCAGTGCTGGCCGGGACTACTACAATGAGCAGTTCTTC

D: -
J: TRBJ2-7
V: TRBV10-3
size: -
CDR3: CAISEITNVRLPSSYEQYF
DNA: TGTGCCATCAGTGAGATAACAAATGTGCGGCTTCCCAGCTCCTACGAGCAGTACTTC

D: -
J: TRBJ2-5
V: TRBV5-6
size: few
CDR3: CASSNYLAAETQYF
DNA: TGTGCCAGCAGCAACTACCTAGCAGCGGAGACCCAGTACTTC

D: TRBD1
J: TRBJ1-2
V: TRBV7-2
size: -
CDR3: CAISRGGTGVNYYGYTF
DNA: TGTGCCATCTCTCGGGGGGGGACAGGGGTTAACTACTATGGCTACACCTTC

D: -
J: TRBJ2-1
V: TRBV29-1
size: -
CDR3: CSVDRSSDEQFF
DNA: TGCAGCGTTGACAGGTCTTCCGATGAGCAGTTCTTC

D: TRBD2
J: TRBJ2-1
V: TRBV7-7
size: few
CDR3: CASSAAGYNEQFF
DNA: TGTGCTAGCAGCGCAGCGGGGTACAATGAGCAGTTCTTC

D: -
J: TRBJ2-1
V: TRBV2
size: -
CDR3: CASSEAAAALGQFF
DNA: TGTGCCAGCAGTGAAGCGGCAGCGGCATTGGGGCAGTTCTTC

D: TRBD2
J: TRBJ2-1
V: TRBV3-1
size: many
CDR3: CASSPGLATNEQFF
DNA: TGTGCCAGCAGCCCGGGACTAGCAACGAATGAGCAGTTCTTC

D: TRBD1
J: TRBJ2-7
V: TRBV20-1
size: few
CDR3: CSAIAGTGTYEQYF
DNA: TGCAGTGCTATTGCCGGGACAGGGACGTATGAGCAGTACTTC

D: -
J: TRBJ2-7
V: TRBV28
size: few
CDR3: CASSLDQGRYEQYF
DNA: TGTGCCAGCAGTTTAGACCAGGGCCGATACGAGCAGTACTTC

D: -
J: TRBJ1-2
V: TRBV7-8
size: -
CDR3: CASSPAGERGYTF
DNA: TGTGCCAGCAGCCCCGCGGGTGAGAGAGGCTACACCTTC

D: -
J: TRBJ1-2
V: TRBV7-9
size: once
CDR3: CASASLVSLRGGYTF
DNA: TGTGCCAGCGCTTCCCTGGTCAGCCTACGGGGAGGCTACACCTTC

D: TRBD1
J: TRBJ2-1
V: TRBV18
size: -
CDR3: CASSPWTGAYNEQFF
DNA: TGTGCCAGCTCACCTTGGACAGGGGCCTACAATGAGCAGTTCTTC

D: -
J: TRBJ2-7
V: TRBV7-9
size: few
CDR3: CASSFLPAYEQYF
DNA: TGTGCCAGCAGCTTCTTACCAGCCTACGAGCAGTACTTC

D: TRBD1
J: TRBJ1-2
V: TRBV7-2
size: -
CDR3: CASSFPPNGRGGESYGYTF
DNA: TGTGCCAGCAGCTTTCCCCCAAATGGCAGGGGGGGGGAGAGCTATGGTTACACCTTC

D: TRBD1
J: TRBJ2-7
V: TRBV7-9
size: -
CDR3: CASSPTGVNYEQYF
DNA: TGTGCCAGCAGCCCGACAGGGGTCAACTACGAGCAGTACTTC

D: -
J: TRBJ1-1
V: TRBV18
size: once
CDR3: CASSRGASGSTNTEAFF
DNA: TGTGCCAGCTCAAGGGGGGCCTCGGGATCTACGAACACTGAAGCTTTCTTT

D: -
J: TRBJ1-2
V: TRBV28
size: -
CDR3: CASTRRGESSYGYTF
DNA: TGTGCCAGCACCCGAAGGGGGGAGTCTAGCTATGGCTACACCTTC

D: -
J: TRBJ2-5
V: TRBV24-1
size: -
CDR3: CATSDWTDASFQETQYF
DNA: TGTGCCACCAGTGATTGGACAGACGCTAGCTTCCAAGAGACCCAGTACTTC

D: -
J: TRBJ2-7
V: TRBV28
size: -
CDR3: CASSLTGRTDEQYF
DNA: TGTGCCAGCAGTTTAACCGGGAGAACGGACGAGCAGTACTTC

D: TRBD1
J: TRBJ1-1
V: TRBV12-3/TRBV12-4
size: -
CDR3: CASSPNRGRVNTEAFF
DNA: TGTGCCAGCAGTCCAAACAGGGGTCGTGTGAACACTGAAGCTTTCTTT

D: -
J: TRBJ2-3
V: TRBV20-1
size: few
CDR3: CSARDPTVTDTQYF
DNA: TGCAGTGCTAGAGATCCGACAGTCACAGATACGCAGTATTTT

D: -
J: TRBJ1-2
V: TRBV20-1
size: -
CDR3: CSARTDRYGYTF
DNA: TGCAGTGCTAGGACGGACCGCTATGGCTACACCTTC

D: -
J: TRBJ2-7
V: TRBV4-1
size: -
CDR3: CASSQHGMASYEQYF
DNA: TGCGCCAGCAGCCAGCACGGGATGGCCTCCTACGAGCAGTACTTC

D: -
J: TRBJ2-3
V: TRBV4-2
size: many
CDR3: CASSQDQGSPTDTQYF
DNA: TGTGCCAGCAGCCAAGATCAAGGTTCTCCCACAGATACGCAGTATTTT

D: TRBD2
J: TRBJ2-5
V: TRBV6-2/TRBV6-3
size: -
CDR3: CASSPYLNKAGTETQYF
DNA: TGTGCCAGCTCTCCGTACCTAAACAAAGCGGGGACGGAGACCCAGTACTTC

D: TRBD1
J: TRBJ1-1
V: TRBV20-1
size: -
CDR3: CSADRVKALNTGAFF
DNA: TGCAGTGCTGACAGGGTTAAAGCCCTTAACACTGGAGCTTTCTTT

D: -
J: TRBJ2-1
V: TRBV20-1
size: -
CDR3: CSAERNTYNEQFF
DNA: TGCAGCGCCGAGCGGAACACCTACAATGAGCAGTTCTTC

D: TRBD1
J: TRBJ1-2
V: TRBV28
size: once
CDR3: CASSLWGTANYGYTF
DNA: TGTGCCAGCAGTTTATGGGGGACAGCTAACTATGGCTACACCTTC

D: -
J: TRBJ2-5
V: TRBV9
size: -
CDR3: CASSVAGIYQETQYF
DNA: TGTGCCAGCAGCGTCGCCGGGATATACCAAGAGACCCAGTACTTC

D: -
J: TRBJ1-2
V: TRBV27
size: few
CDR3: CASSFLRGAGIYGYTF
DNA: TGTGCCAGCAGTTTTCTTCGGGGAGCGGGTATCTATGGCTACACCTTC

D: -
J: TRBJ1-1
V: TRBV7-9
size: once
CDR3: CASSLGAGATEAFF
DNA: TGTGCCAGCAGCCTCGGGGCGGGGGCCACTGAAGCTTTCTTT

D: -
J: TRBJ2-7
V: TRBV9
size: -
CDR3: CASSANPTYEQYF
DNA: TGTGCCAGCAGCGCAAACCCCACCTACGAGCAGTACTTC

D: -
J: TRBJ2-2
V: TRBV29-1
size: -
CDR3: CSVAFLLTGELFF
DNA: TGCAGCGTTGCTTTCCTTCTTACCGGGGAGCTGTTTTTT

D: -
J: TRBJ2-1
V: TRBV20-1
size: few
CDR3: CSARGTRQLVYNEQFF
DNA: TGCAGTGCTAGAGGAACTAGACAGCTGGTCTACAATGAGCAGTTCTTC

D: -
J: TRBJ2-7
V: TRBV7-8
size: -
CDR3: CASSPPGGWQREQYF
DNA: TGTGCCAGCAGCCCCCCAGGAGGTTGGCAGCGCGAGCAGTACTTC

D: -
J: TRBJ1-1
V: TRBV7-9
size: -
CDR3: CASSLGSGVPSTEAFF
DNA: TGTGCCAGCAGCTTAGGGTCCGGGGTACCCTCCACTGAAGCTTTCTTT